A single sample is the source of the 28 T cell receptor beta chains below, sequenced in a study of T cell changes during pregnancy in multiple sclerosis. TCRdb keeps only in-frame clones here, not all; method: immunoSEQ multiplex PCR. Of about 40,000 clones in the sample, about 91% are singletons; the top ten hold less than 0.9%. The material sequenced was CD4+ T cells from peripheral blood mononuclear cells, taken in the third trimester of pregnancy. The receptors originated from a female donor with multiple sclerosis, enrolled in a pregnancy study.

The chain joins TRBV5-4 to TRBJ2-3, with 8 bases fitting TRBD1. The CDR3 totals 15 residues. The V gene's germline CDR1 is SGHNT and CDR2 YYREEE (reference sequence). The V and J ends lost 4 bases and 3 bases, in that order; junction bases with no gene match: 7. In DNA form, the CDR3 reads TGTGCCAGCAGCCGCCCTGACAGGGGAACAGATACGCAGTATTTT. Its translation is CASSRPDRGTDTQYF.

The chain carries TRBV4-1 and TRBJ2-2; possibly TRBD1 for D (6 bases). There are 15 residues in the CDR3. V was trimmed by 7 bases and J by 0 bases, leaving 12 bases between them. The germline gives CDR1 MGHRA, CDR2 YSYEKL. CDR3 sequence (DNA): TGCGCCAGCACCACTCGACAGGCGAACACCGGGGAGCTGTTTTTT. Translation: CASTTRQANTGELFF.

The chain recombines TRBV5-1 with TRBJ2-5; the match to TRBD2 covers 7 bases. Losses at the gene ends were 0 bases for V and 2 bases for J; bases not matched to a gene: 1. There are 14 residues in the CDR3. Germline assignment: CDR1 SGHRS and CDR2 YFSETQ. The CDR3 region is CASSLELAQETQYF. The CDR3 DNA follows: TGCGCCAGCAGCTTGGAACTAGCGCAAGAGACCCAGTACTTC.

This chain uses TRBV5-1 with TRBJ2-7; 7 nucleotides agree with TRBD1. J gave up 5 bases and V 0 bases, and 2 bases lay outside the gene matches. This CDR3 spans 13 amino acids. Germline V gene lookup returns CDR1 SGHRS and CDR2 YFSETQ. The chain's CDR3 is CASSLDRGNEQYF. Written as DNA, the CDR3 is TGCGCCAGCAGCTTGGACAGGGGTAACGAGCAGTACTTC.

This chain connects TRBV19 to TRBJ1-5; 8 bases align to TRBD1. This CDR3 has 16 amino acids. The germline V gene encodes CDR1 LNHDA and CDR2 SQIVND (reference sequence). After removal of 5 bases from V and 3 bases from J, the junction contained 9 bases not matched to a gene. CDR3 in DNA: TGTGCCAGTAGTCAAACGGACAGGGTCGACAATCAGCCCCAGCATTTT. The encoded protein is CASSQTDRVDNQPQHF.

This clone came up once. The chain is built from TRBV28 and TRBJ1-5; D ambiguous. There are 16 residues in the CDR3. Looked up from germline, CDR1 is MDHEN and CDR2 is SYDVKM. V was pared by 2 bases and J by 0 bases, with 11 bases between. The DNA for the CDR3 is TGTGCCAGCAGTTTAAACCCCCTAGGTAGCAATCAGCCCCAGCATTTT. Translating it yields CASSLNPLGSNQPQHF.

This clone was found once. This chain uses TRBV5-1 with TRBJ2-6, with D possibly being TRBD1 (6 bases). The germline V gene has CDR1 SGHRS and CDR2 YFSETQ. CDR3 length equals 15 residues. Trimming stripped 4 bases from V and 4 bases from J, with 12 bases between. The CDR3 here is CASSREGVGANVLTF. Written as DNA, the CDR3 is TGCGCCAGCAGCCGAGAGGGGGTCGGGGCCAACGTCCTGACTTTC.

CDR3 nucleotide sequence: TGTGCCTTTGAGGGACTTCTCGGGGAGCAGTACTTC. Encoded protein: CAFEGLLGEQYF. V usage is TRBV10-3 and J usage is TRBJ2-7, with D possibly matching TRBD2 (6 bases). Germline CDR1 is ENHRY and CDR2 is SYGVKD. The CDR3 extends over 12 amino acids. V shed 11 bases and J shed 7 bases, with 18 bases lying between them.

The chain combines TRBV5-1 with TRBJ2-7, with 9 bases matching TRBD1. Germline values: CDR1 SGHRS, CDR2 YFSETQ. The length of the CDR3 is 14 residues. After removal of 2 bases from V and 7 bases from J, the junction contained 7 bases not matched to a gene. The CDR3 is CASSFDGQGREQYF. The CDR3 bases are TGCGCCAGCAGCTTCGACGGACAGGGGAGAGAGCAGTACTTC.

This rearrangement joins TRBV29-1 to TRBJ2-5, with D possibly TRBD2 on 6 matching bases. This CDR3 has 14 residues. Trimming left V 4 bases short and J 4 bases short, with 16 bases between. Germline-derived CDR1 and CDR2 are SQVTM and ANQGSEA. For the CDR3, the DNA is TGCAGCGTTGCCGGGGGACTGAACGGAGAGACCCAGTACTTC. Translating it yields CSVAGGLNGETQYF. Full variable domain (remainder filled in from reference TRBV29-1 and TRBJ2-5): SAVISQKPSRDICQRGTSLTIQCQVDSQVTMMFWYRQQPGQSLTLIATANQGSEATYESGFVIDKFPISRPNLTFSTLTVSNMSPEDSSIYLCSVAGGLNGETQYFGPGTRLLVL.

This rearrangement joins TRBV6-1 to TRBJ1-3, with unresolved D. CDR1 is MNHNS and CDR2 is SASEGT in the germline V gene. V was trimmed by 3 bases and J by 5 bases, leaving 8 bases between them. CDR3 length equals 13 residues. CDR3 bases: TGTGCCAGCAGTGAGTCCGGTAGAAACACCATATATTTT. Translation: CASSESGRNTIYF.

J is TRBJ2-7 and V is TRBV5-1; tentatively, D is TRBD1 (6 bases). The ends were cut back, 4 bases at V and 2 bases at J, with 19 bases in the middle. The CDR3 runs 16 residues. Germline lookup yields CDR1 SGHRS and CDR2 YFSETQ. DNA for the CDR3: TGCGCCAGCAGCCCCCTCCAGTCCGCAGGGGCCTACGAGCAGTACTTC. This sequence encodes CASSPLQSAGAYEQYF. Full variable domain (outside the CDR3, taken from reference TRBV5-1 and TRBJ2-7): KAGVTQTPRYLIKTRGQQVTLSCSPISGHRSVSWYQQTPGQGLQFLFEYFSETQRNKGNFPGRFSGRQFSNSRSEMNVSTLELGDSALYLCASSPLQSAGAYEQYFGPGTRLTVT.

The J gene is TRBJ2-3, the V gene TRBV21-1; the DNA was not used to check the table's D call, TRBD1. TRBV21-1 represents a pseudogene. The CDR3 extends over 15 amino acids. The chain's CDR3 is CASSKAWDRADTQYF. CDR3 sequence (DNA): TGTGCCAGCAGCAAAGCGTGGGACAGGGCAGATACGCAGTATTTT.

J is TRBJ1-5 and V is TRBV19; D uncertain. V lost 0 bases, J lost 5 bases, and 5 bases lay in between. Germline V gives CDR1 LNHDA, CDR2 SQIVND (reference sequence). This CDR3 has 13 residues. CDR3 sequence: CASSIDADQPQHF. CDR3 DNA sequence: TGTGCCAGTAGTATAGACGCGGATCAGCCCCAGCATTTT.

V usage is TRBV7-2 and J usage is TRBJ2-7; D ambiguous. V gave up 1 base and J gave up 3 bases, with 10 bases separating them. Germline-derived CDR1 and CDR2 are SGHTA and FQGNSA. There are 14 residues in the CDR3. CDR3 DNA sequence: TGTGCCAGCAGCTTAGTCTCGGGTAACTACGAGCAGTACTTC. The encoded protein is CASSLVSGNYEQYF.

The chain has TRBV30 and TRBJ2-5; D is possibly TRBD1 (6 bases). V was trimmed by 1 base and J by 4 bases, leaving 19 bases between them. The CDR3 sequence is 16 residues long. Germline lookup yields CDR1 GTSNPN and CDR2 SVGIG (reference sequence). The CDR3 DNA sequence: TGTGCCTGGAGTGGCGACCCACCAGGGGTTCCAGAGACCCAGTACTTC. It translates to CAWSGDPPGVPETQYF.

The rearrangement uses TRBV29-1 and TRBJ2-2; 11 bases fit TRBD1. The CDR3 extends over 14 amino acids. V lost 6 bases, J lost 3 bases, and 3 bases stayed unmatched. The V gene's germline CDR1 is SQVTM and CDR2 ANQGSEA. The CDR3 nucleotides are TGCAGCGTGGGGGACAGGGGGGACACCGGGGAGCTGTTTTTT. Amino acids: CSVGDRGDTGELFF.

As concerns this clone: Mismatch with germline at one junction end may stem from a read error. This chain uses TRBV9 with TRBJ2-7; 8 nucleotides match TRBD1. The CDR3 is 18 residues long. Germline V gene data show CDR1 as SGDLS and CDR2 as YYNGEE. The CDR3 DNA is TGTGTCAGCAGCCAAAACCCTCAGACCGACAGGGGTTCCTACGAGCAGTACTTC. It encodes CVSSQNPQTDRGSYEQYF.

The chain uses TRBV6-6 and TRBJ1-3; D is possibly TRBD1 (6 bases). V was clipped by 3 bases and J by 0 bases, with 9 bases between them. CDR3 length: 15 residues. Germline-derived CDR1 and CDR2 are MNHNY and SVGAGI (reference sequence). The DNA for the CDR3 is TGTGCCAGCAGTTATGGGGGCGGCTCTGGAAACACCATATATTTT. As protein: CASSYGGGSGNTIYF.

The chain couples TRBV11-2 to TRBJ1-1, with 7 bases fitting TRBD1. The CDR3 is 15 amino acids. CDR1 SGHAT and CDR2 FQNNGV come from the germline V gene. The trim removed 5 bases at V and 2 bases at J, leaving 8 bases unmatched. In DNA form, the CDR3 reads TGTGCCAGCAGCCCCCGCGGGACAGTTAACACTGAAGCTTTCTTT. This codes for CASSPRGTVNTEAFF.

The J gene is TRBJ1-5, the V gene TRBV10-3; D remains ambiguous. This CDR3 is 14 amino acids long. The germline V gene has CDR1 ENHRY and CDR2 SYGVKD. V was pared by 3 bases and J by 2 bases, with 8 bases between. CDR3 region: CAISDIGGNQPQHF. The CDR3, as DNA: TGTGCCATCAGTGACATCGGGGGCAATCAGCCCCAGCATTTT.

This clone has just a few counts. J is TRBJ1-1 and V is TRBV6-4, with TRBD1 as a possible D gene (6 bases). The CDR3 has 14 residues. Germline V gene lookup returns CDR1 MRHNA and CDR2 SNTAGT. With 6 bases removed from V and 1 base from J, the gap between germline ends came to 12 bases. CDR3 residues: CASRPNRENTEAFF. The DNA of the CDR3 is TGTGCCAGCAGACCTAACAGGGAGAACACTGAAGCTTTCTTT.

The V and J genes are TRBV19 and TRBJ1-4; the match to TRBD1 covers 9 bases. Looked up from germline, CDR1 is LNHDA and CDR2 is SQIVND (reference sequence). The V and J ends lost 4 bases and 10 bases, in that order; junction bases with no gene match: 7. This CDR3 has 14 residues. This CDR3 reads CASSSTGGLVKLFF. CDR3 coding DNA: TGTGCCAGTAGTAGTACAGGGGGCCTGGTAAAACTGTTTTTT. Combining the CDR3 with reference TRBV19 and TRBJ1-4 gives the whole variable domain DGGITQSPKYLFRKEGQNVTLSCEQNLNHDAMYWYRQDPGQGLRLIYYSQIVNDFQKGDIAEGYSVSREKKESFPLTVTSAQKNPTAFYLCASSSTGGLVKLFFGSGTQLSVL.

The chain recombines TRBV2 with TRBJ2-2; TRBD2 aligns across 12 bases. This CDR3 has 15 residues. Germline CDR1 and CDR2: SNHLY and FYNNEI. Trimming removed 5 bases from V and 6 bases from J; junction bases left unmatched: 4. CDR3 sequence: CASSRLAGGPGELFF. The CDR3 DNA reads TGTGCCAGCAGTCGGCTAGCGGGAGGGCCCGGGGAGCTGTTTTTT. Using reference TRBV2 and TRBJ2-2 for the parts outside the CDR3, the full variable domain is EPEVTQTPSHQVTQMGQEVILRCVPISNHLYFYWYRQILGQKVEFLVSFYNNEISEKSEIFDDQFSVERPDGSNFTLKIRSTKLEDSAMYFCASSRLAGGPGELFFGEGSRLTVL.

In DNA form, the CDR3 reads TGTGCCAGTAGCCCCTGGGACAGGGCCAAAAACATTCAGTACTTC. Translating it yields CASSPWDRAKNIQYF. J is TRBJ2-4 and V is TRBV19; 8 bases fit TRBD1. Per germline, CDR1 LNHDA and CDR2 SQIVND (reference sequence). CDR3 size: 15 residues. The ends lost 6 bases at V and 1 base at J; junction bases unmatched: 5.

The gene calls are TRBV10-3 and TRBJ2-7; tentatively, D is TRBD1 (6 bases). Trimming pared 6 bases from V and 1 base from J, leaving 13 bases between. Germline CDR1 and CDR2: ENHRY and SYGVKD. This CDR3 spans 14 amino acids. The chain's CDR3 is CAISSETGSYEQYF. CDR3 nucleotide sequence: TGTGCCATCAGCTCCGAGACAGGTTCCTACGAGCAGTACTTC.

This clone came up once. V is TRBV28 and J is TRBJ2-3; TRBD2 aligns across 12 bases. Trimming took 8 bases from V and 7 from J; bases not matched to a gene: 19. This CDR3 has 18 residues. CDR1 and CDR2 from the germline V gene are MDHEN and SYDVKM. DNA for the CDR3: TGTGCCAGCGCCCCTGGGACTCTAGCGGGAGGGCCTTACAATACGCAGTATTTT. Translation gives CASAPGTLAGGPYNTQYF.

The chain recombines TRBV2 with TRBJ2-7; 11 positions match TRBD2. The trim removed 6 bases at V and 3 bases at J, leaving 1 base unmatched. The CDR3 spans 13 residues. Germline V lookup: CDR1 SNHLY, CDR2 FYNNEI. The CDR3 protein is CASRGTSGYEQYF. The CDR3 bases are TGTGCCAGCAGGGGGACTAGCGGCTACGAGCAGTACTTC.